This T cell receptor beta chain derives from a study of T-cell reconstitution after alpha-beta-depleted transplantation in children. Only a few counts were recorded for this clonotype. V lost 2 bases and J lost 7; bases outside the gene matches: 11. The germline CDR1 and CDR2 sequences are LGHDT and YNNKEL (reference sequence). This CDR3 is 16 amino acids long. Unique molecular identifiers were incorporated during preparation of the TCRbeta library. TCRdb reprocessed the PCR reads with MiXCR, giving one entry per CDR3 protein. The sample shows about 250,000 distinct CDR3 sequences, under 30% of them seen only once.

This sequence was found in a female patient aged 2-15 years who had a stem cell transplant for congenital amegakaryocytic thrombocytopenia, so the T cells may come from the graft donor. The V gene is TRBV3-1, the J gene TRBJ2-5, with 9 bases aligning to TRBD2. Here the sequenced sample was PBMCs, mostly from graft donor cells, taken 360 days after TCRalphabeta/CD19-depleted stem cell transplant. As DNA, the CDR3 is TGTGCCAGCAGCCAACTCCTAGCGGGACGTCTTGGGACCCAGTACTTC. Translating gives CASSQLLAGRLGTQYF.